A single T cell receptor (beta chain) is shown here with its context. This clone has a single count. The antigen it binds to is not known. No clone much larger than this one lies a single base away; base qualities are absent. V and J lose 2 bases and 0 bases, and a span of 21 bases separates them. The germline V gene yields SGHRS for CDR1 and YFSETQ for CDR2. The cysteine opens and the phenylalanine closes a CDR3 of 18 amino acids. Only the CDR3 region is kept as DNA, spanning 54 bases read in frame from base 1. This sample stems from a study of Tregs in tolerant kidney transplant recipients (dated by TCRdb to the late 2010s). At the level of the whole study: The transplants used related donors along with nonmyeloablative bone marrow transplantation, and in the human trials mixed chimerism was transient. Before combined kidney and bone marrow transplantation, this study identified donor-specific regulatory T cells using TCRbeta sequencing and then followed those same cells after transplant. The research as a whole found: Biological reproducibility was not directly assessed, although technical replication error appeared to be minimal. In tolerant patients, donor-specific Tregs expanded more than Tregs overall, which suggests antigen-driven rather than nonspecific expansion. Expanding Tregs with activated donor B cells appeared to identify the most biologically relevant and donor-specific TCRbeta repertoire. For some patients, the PCR primers changed as time went on, which meant samples from those patients could not be compared with one another at the nucleotide level. The study was limited by small patient numbers, and the findings need validation in larger populations and under other immunosuppression protocols.

For TCRbeta CDR3 sequencing, genomic DNA from the sorted cells was extracted using the QIAGEN DNeasy Blood and Tissue Kit. High-throughput TCRbeta CDR3 sequencing, including PCR amplification with bias correction and internal controls, was performed commercially through immunoSEQ. The authors' analysis ran thus. Unique productive TCRbeta sequences were defined by CDR3 nucleotide sequence when primers matched and otherwise by CDR3 amino acid sequence together with Vbeta and Jbeta genes. To correct for sorting error, sequences found in more than one sorted population at a frequency ratio of 2:1 or less were discarded, and the remaining shared sequences were assigned to the population with the higher frequency. Sequences were defined as donor-reactive when expanded at least 5-fold in CFSE-low cells versus unstimulated cells and present at a frequency of at least 0.01% in CFSE-low cells. Jensen-Shannon divergence calculated on the top 100 TCRbeta sequences ranked by frequency was used to measure repertoire divergence. For samples with multiple sequencing runs, sorting error was corrected separately for each run before the runs were pooled. TCRdb holds this immuneACCESS table with in-frame rearrangements only. Some clones are missing; in checked studies, unresolved V genes explain under half, and the rest has no known cause. That table gives V, J and clone size, and the DNA gave D and trimming. In all, the sample holds around 66,000 clones, and over 75% of those were seen once. The ten largest clones take up 2.1% of the sample.

The time point label here, explained by the study, means: blood sample drawn before combined kidney and bone marrow transplant. Unstimulated Tregs (CD4+CD25+CD127-), CD4+ non-Tregs (CD4+CD25-), CD4 and CD8 cells were FACS-sorted from thawed PBMCs. Before Treg sorting, thawed PBMCs were rested overnight at 37°C with approximately 200 IU/ml IL-2. The patients were a handful of recipients of combined kidney and bone marrow transplants from the ITN036ST trial, and samples were available only for these trial subjects. Healthy control blood was processed to PBMCs by Ficoll density gradient and cryopreserved, and patient PBMCs were collected before and after transplant.

This receptor was obtained from a human donor who received a combined kidney and bone marrow transplant. Here the chain combines TRBV5-1 and TRBJ2-7; no D gene call is confident. Sequences were derived from Tregs from blood, sampled before the transplant. The CDR3 in this case is CASSLSNGDSFFSYEQYF. The DNA sequence is TGCGCCAGCAGCTTATCAAACGGCGACTCATTCTTCTCCTACGAGCAGTACTTC. Reference TRBV5-1 and TRBJ2-7 genes cover what lies past the CDR3, so the full variable domain is KAGVTQTPRYLIKTRGQQVTLSCSPISGHRSVSWYQQTPGQGLQFLFEYFSETQRNKGNFPGRFSGRQFSNSRSEMNVSTLELGDSALYLCASSLSNGDSFFSYEQYFGPGTRLTVT.